This TCR beta chain was identified during a study of regulatory T cells in long-lasting Graves disease (dated by TCRdb to about 2021). Looking at the study overall: Antithyroid drugs had been taken for less than 3 months by newly diagnosed Graves' disease patients. This study used TCR sequencing and RNA sequencing of peripheral blood to compare persistent Graves' disease patients against newly diagnosed Graves' disease patients. The study was conducted in China and was registered as a clinical trial. A total of about 33 samples underwent TCR sequencing, from roughly 13 patients with persistent Graves' disease and roughly 20 patients with newly diagnosed Graves' disease. Study-wide conclusions, independent of this receptor: As a limitation, the authors acknowledged that the small sample size may reduce accuracy. Preferential use of TRBV28, TRBJ1-2 and TRBJ2-5 was observed in persistent disease, whereas TRBV20-1 and TRBJ2-1 were favored in newly diagnosed disease. The study examined only peripheral blood because the primary lesion, thyroid tissue, could not be accessed. Persistent Graves' disease patients showed lower TCR Shannon entropy and fewer highly expanded clones than newly diagnosed patients, suggesting clonal expansion. Sequencing and analysis were limited to the TCR beta chain. More public clonotypes were shared among persistent patients (under 3,000) than among newly diagnosed patients (more than 950).

The sample holds many counts of this clonotype. It lacks a known antigen. No base quality information exists; no much larger clone differs at one position. Library preparation employed multiplex PCR. The sequencing machine was an Illumina HiSeq 4000. TCR beta libraries were built with iRepertoire HTBI primers and Arm-PCR amplification of CDR3 regions. Before sequencing, the PCR products underwent gel purification. The paper's processing steps were these. Across samples, approximately 68 TRBV and around 15 TRBJ segments were identified and used for gene usage analysis of CDR3 amino acid clonotypes. COPE and FqMerger were used to merge the filtered high-quality paired reads into contigs. Contigs were aligned with BLAST to IMGT TRBV, TRBD and TRBJ reference genes, and CDR3 was defined per IMGT. Any clonotype with a frequency above 0.1% was classified as a highly expanded clone. Shannon entropy served as the measure of repertoire diversity, while the Gini coefficient captured V-J evenness. A clonotype was considered public if more than one individual shared it. TCRdb reran the public reads through fastp at Q25 and MiXCR, keeping productive beta chains. Here each entry gathers all rows of one CDR3 protein and keeps the most common genes and DNA. None of the V and J calls come from the authors' own analysis; TCRdb made them. For this sample there are roughly 350,000 distinct CDR3 sequences; roughly a sixth appear just once. The leading ten clones occupy approximately 30% of the sample.

The germline V gene sets CDR1 to SNHLY and CDR2 to FYNNEI. Its CDR3 holds 14 amino acids, cysteine through phenylalanine. Just the 42-base CDR3 DNA is kept, in frame starting at base 1. Between the V and J ends, shortened by 5 bases and 2 bases respectively, the junction contains 11 bases. The intended sense of this specimen's time point label: newly diagnosed GD, antithyroid drugs for less than 3 months. RNA was extracted from PBMCs in TRIzol for both TCR sequencing and RNA sequencing. The diagnosis of Graves' disease was made according to American Thyroid Association guidelines. The patients came from an endocrinology department in Xi'an, China. From each patient, 7.5 to 9.5 milliliters of peripheral blood was collected into an EDTA anticoagulant tube. Ficoll Paque Plus density gradient separation was used to isolate PBMCs, and no further T cell sorting was performed. An Agilent 2100 Bioanalyzer and agarose gel were used to check RNA quality, while a NanoDrop 2000 measured RNA concentration.

These data were also filed under a second study, of T cells in Graves' hyperthyroidism and ophthalmopathy. As the second study states: Stable Graves' hyperthyroidism was defined as no progression to ophthalmopathy during 18 months of follow-up. Hyperthyroidism patients were aged 18 to 65 years and newly diagnosed, with disease duration of less than 2 months. Patients with uncontrolled infections, other autoimmune diseases, pregnancy or lactation were excluded. Diagnoses relied on clinical symptoms, serum thyroxine and TRAb, thyroid ultrasound and orbital computed tomography. A first-round RT-PCR of the TCR CDR3 used the HTBI primer set with the Qiagen OneStep RT-PCR kit. Most expanded thyroid clonotypes (frequency above 0.001) were also found in blood, which suggests that blood repertoires may mirror thyroid immune responses. Ophthalmopathy was separated from stable hyperthyroidism by a 13 V-J signature model, with 85% to 90% sensitivity and roughly 84% specificity obtained in cross-validation and 80%/75% obtained in testing. In validation, the model predicted progression to ophthalmopathy a median of around six months before onset, with 70% to 71% sensitivity and about 75% specificity. A discovery cohort of about a hundred patients, 43 with Graves' ophthalmopathy and approximately 60 with stable Graves' hyperthyroidism, was used to find distinguishing TCR V-J signatures. An independent validation cohort of about 20 hyperthyroidism patients and 17 patients who later progressed to ophthalmopathy tested prospective prediction of ophthalmopathy. For training and testing, the 100 patients in the discovery cohort were randomly divided in a 7:3 ratio. In addition, the study compared T-cell repertoires in thyroid tissue and in blood from over 5 Graves' hyperthyroidism patients. Following sampling, methimazole starting at 30 mg daily was given to hyperthyroidism patients, and high-dose intravenous methylprednisolone was given to ophthalmopathy patients. A second multiplex PCR round built the libraries, followed by size selection and purification. Libraries were sequenced paired-end with 100 bp reads on an Illumina HiSeq2000. SOAPnuke was used to process the raw data, removing reads that contained adapters or uncalled bases, had a mean Phred below 15, or lacked an exact match to the constant primer or identifier. High-quality paired reads were merged with COPE v1.2.5, and unique nucleotide sequences were defined as clonotypes. MiTCR v1.1 was used to align the clonotypes against IMGT TRBV, TRBD and TRBJ reference segments. Only V-J combinations with frequency above 0.0001, covering about 99% of repertoires, were analysed. A TCS score was defined as the ratio between F50 (clonal expansion) and ExV (chaos), using BLOSUM62-based TCRdist between CDR3 peptides within each V-J. Welch's t-statistics and random forest reduced approximately 520 V-J features to 13, which were used in a naive Bayes classifier (R e1071). Sample size was not statistically predetermined, and investigators were not blinded to group allocation. The paper describes TCR Vbeta CDR3 sequencing of 130 to 150 peripheral blood samples, made up of 43 ophthalmopathy patients, around 73 hyperthyroidism patients and 17 progressor patients.

The source material was peripheral blood mononuclear cells (PBMCs), sampled at new diagnosis, from a patient treated with antithyroid drugs. This sequence uses TRBV2 and TRBJ2-3; TRBD2 could be the D gene, as 5 bases match. The TCR was taken from a man aged 40-49 years with Graves disease. Donor details come from another sample of the same person, matched by shared clones. The CDR3 amino acid sequence is: CASSQGLLTDTQYF. The sequenced DNA: TGTGCCAGCAGTCAAGGACTCCTCACAGATACGCAGTATTTT. Beyond the CDR3, the reference TRBV2 and TRBJ2-3 genes provide the residues; the full variable domain reads: EPEVTQTPSHQVTQMGQEVILRCVPISNHLYFYWYRQILGQKVEFLVSFYNNEISEKSEIFDDQFSVERPDGSNFTLKIRSTKLEDSAMYFCASSQGLLTDTQYFGPGTRLTVL.